The entry below describes one TCR beta chain. The authors' processing: Amplification of reference gene primers provided the estimated nucleated cell counts. Some clones are missing from TCRdb's copy, which holds only in-frame ones; the method was immunoSEQ multiplex PCR. V and J calls and clone size are copied from that table; D and trimming were computed from the DNA. This table has over 200,000 clones, approximately 86% appearing once. The sample belongs to a study of blood T cell repertoires in COVID-19. At the level of the study: The cDNA or gDNA used as material had been derived from T cells, B-cell-depleted T cells, or PBMCs.

The age range of participants was 18 to 89 years, with residence in about two dozen US areas. Participants in the exposed group had met a COVID-19 case in the 2 weeks before joining the study. The CDR3 is made up of 18 amino acids. Trimming pared 6 bases from V and 1 base from J, leaving 23 bases between. The germline gives CDR1 MNHEY, CDR2 SVGEGT. Specimen: PBMCs or T cells enriched from blood (not recorded which). The receptor's source is a woman in her 30s who had been exposed to COVID-19. The chain uses TRBV6-2 or TRBV6-3 and TRBJ2-3; a weak D match, TRBD1 (6 bases). As DNA, the CDR3 is TGTGCCAGCAGCCCTAGGCCCCTAATATCAGGGGGCACAGATACGCAGTATTTT. Its translation is CASSPRPLISGGTDTQYF.